The 16 T cell receptor beta chains reported below all come from one sample, sequenced in a study of shared clonotypes between healthy human individuals. The assay was immunoSEQ multiplex PCR, and TCRdb's table has in-frame clones only and misses some. This sample has about 1.5 million clones, with 98% found just once. Material: naive CD4+ T cells sorted from blood. Subset of the sample: CD45RA+ positively selected. Every receptor here comes from a man under 40 in good health.

The chain carries TRBV5-6 and TRBJ2-3; 8 bases match TRBD1. This CDR3 comprises 14 residues. The germline gives CDR1 SGHDT, CDR2 YYEEEE. With 4 bases clipped from V and 6 bases from J, the junction kept 7 bases outside the gene matches. CDR3 in DNA: TGTGCCAGCAGCCCGCGGACAGGGCGGGATACGCAGTATTTT. Its protein is CASSPRTGRDTQYF.

The count of this clone is one. The chain combines TRBV28 with TRBJ1-3, with a tentative D call TRBD1 (5 bases). The CDR3 covers 13 residues. V lost 6 bases, J lost 10 bases, and 16 bases lay in between. CDR1 is MDHEN and CDR2 is SYDVKM in the germline V gene. The CDR3 DNA sequence: TGTGCCAGCAGAAATCCTCGGAGGGGTACCATATATTTT. Encoded protein: CASRNPRRGTIYF.

The genes are TRBV25-1 and TRBJ2-7; either TRBD1 or TRBD2 may fit D (5 bases each). Germline lookup yields CDR1 MGHDK and CDR2 SYGVNS. The germline V and J ends were trimmed by 1 base and 4 bases, with 11 bases remaining between them. The CDR3 is made up of 14 amino acids. CDR3 in DNA: TGTGCCAGCAGTGAATCAGGGACGGTATACGAGCAGTACTTC. It yields the protein CASSESGTVYEQYF.

The chain is built from TRBV6-6 and TRBJ2-2; D is ambiguous. CDR1 is MNHNY and CDR2 is SVGAGI in the germline V gene (reference sequence). The CDR3 has 13 amino acids. The V gene lost 8 bases and the J gene lost 3 bases, with 10 bases spanning the gap. CDR3 region: CASSRSYTGELFF. The CDR3 region has the DNA TGTGCCAGCTCGAGGAGTTACACCGGGGAGCTGTTTTTT.

This chain links TRBV25-1 with TRBJ1-4; weak D call: TRBD1 (5 bases). Trimming stripped 2 bases from V and 8 bases from J, with 9 bases between. CDR3 length: 13 residues. The germline gives CDR1 MGHDK, CDR2 SYGVNS. CDR3 nucleotides: TGTGCCAGCAGTGAACAGGGAATCGAAAAACTGTTTTTT. Translating it yields CASSEQGIEKLFF.

In this sample, this clone turned up once. The gene calls are TRBV19 and TRBJ2-5, with D possibly matching TRBD1 (6 bases). This CDR3 region has 13 residues. Germline V CDR1 and CDR2: LNHDA, SQIVND (reference sequence). With 4 bases removed from V and 3 bases from J, the gap between germline ends came to 9 bases. The CDR3 reads CASSKNREETQYF. CDR3 bases: TGTGCCAGTAGTAAAAACAGGGAAGAGACCCAGTACTTC. The entire variable domain, with the rest obtained from reference TRBV19 and TRBJ2-5, is as follows: DGGITQSPKYLFRKEGQNVTLSCEQNLNHDAMYWYRQDPGQGLRLIYYSQIVNDFQKGDIAEGYSVSREKKESFPLTVTSAQKNPTAFYLCASSKNREETQYFGPGTRLLVL.

V is TRBV7-8 and J is TRBJ2-1, with 7 bases matching TRBD1. J was trimmed by 6 bases and V by 5 bases; bases with no gene match: 7. The CDR3 is 14 amino acids. Per germline, CDR1 SGHVS and CDR2 FQNEAQ. The CDR3 spells CASSPLDRVNEQFF. The CDR3 coding sequence is TGTGCCAGCAGCCCCCTCGACAGGGTCAATGAGCAGTTCTTC. The entire variable domain, with the rest obtained from reference TRBV7-8 and TRBJ2-1, is as follows: GAGVSQSPRYKVAKRGQDVALRCDPISGHVSLFWYQQALGQGPEFLTYFQNEAQLDKSGLPSDRFFAERPEGSVSTLKIQRTQQEDSAVYLCASSPLDRVNEQFFGPGTRLTVL.

V usage is TRBV7-2 and J usage is TRBJ2-7, with D unclear. Trimming stripped 1 base from V and 3 bases from J, with 7 bases between. The CDR3 has 13 residues. The germline CDR1 and CDR2 sequences are SGHTA and FQGNSA. The CDR3 coding sequence is TGTGCCAGCAGCTTAGATACAGTCTACGAGCAGTACTTC. As protein: CASSLDTVYEQYF.

DNA for the CDR3: TGCGCCAGCACCCGAGGAGGGGACACGGCTACTCATGGCTACACCTTC. It encodes CASTRGGDTATHGYTF. V and J are TRBV10-2 and TRBJ1-2; D perhaps matches TRBD1 (6 bases). CDR1 and CDR2 (germline): WSHSY, SAAADI. The CDR3 contains 16 residues. V was cut by 7 bases and J by 6 bases, with 24 bases left in between.

The rearrangement joins TRBV30 to TRBJ2-7; TRBD1 might be the D (6 bases). CDR1 GTSNPN and CDR2 SVGIG come from the germline V gene (reference sequence). The germline V and J ends were trimmed by 3 bases and 4 bases, with 16 bases remaining between them. This CDR3 spans 14 amino acids. CDR3 nucleotides: TGTGCCTGGAGCAAACAGGGAAATCGGTACGAGCAGTACTTC. This encodes CAWSKQGNRYEQYF.

This rearrangement joins TRBV6-6 to TRBJ2-1, with 7 bases aligning to TRBD2. From germline, CDR1 is MNHNY and CDR2 SVGAGI (reference sequence). V gave up 7 bases and J gave up 7 bases; unmatched junction bases: 16. The CDR3 has 16 amino acids. CDR3 in DNA: TGTGCCAGCATCTTACGTCATCCCAGCGGGATTAATGAGCAGTTCTTC. As protein: CASILRHPSGINEQFF.

As concerns this clone: Other DNA sequences in this specimen translate into the identical CDR3. The chain has TRBV10-3 and TRBJ2-7; 11 bases map to TRBD1. The CDR3 loop spans 13 amino acids. Looked up from germline, CDR1 is ENHRY and CDR2 is SYGVKD. J lost 4 bases, V lost 7 bases, and 3 bases had no gene match. In DNA, the CDR3 is TGTGCCATCAAGGGACAGGGGGTTTACGAGCAGTACTTC. This codes for CAIKGQGVYEQYF.

In regard to this clone: At one end the junction does not follow the germline gene, possibly because of a read error. The chain uses TRBV7-7 and TRBJ2-5, with TRBD1 as a possible D gene (6 bases). This CDR3 comprises 15 residues. From germline, CDR1 is SSHAT and CDR2 FNYEAQ (reference sequence). The CDR3 reads CASSFLRGGRETQYF. DNA for the CDR3: TGTGCTAGCAGCTTCCTACGAGGGGGTCGTGAGACCCAGTACTTC.

The chain links TRBV10-3 to TRBJ1-2; 7 bases fit TRBD1. With V trimmed by 10 bases and J by 8 bases, 7 bases remained unmatched. This CDR3 has 11 residues. The germline CDR1 and CDR2 sequences are ENHRY and SYGVKD. The CDR3 protein is CATGGGLGYTF. Here the CDR3 DNA reads TGTGCCACAGGGGGGGGGCTCGGCTACACCTTC.

The CDR3 reads CASSRSGRTYEQYF. The CDR3 nucleotides read TGTGCCAGCAGTCGTAGCGGGAGAACCTACGAGCAGTACTTC. The rearrangement links TRBV27 to TRBJ2-7; TRBD2 matches at 9 bases. The CDR3 contains 14 residues. Trimming removed 5 bases from V and 2 bases from J; junction bases left unmatched: 4. CDR1 and CDR2 from the germline V gene are MNHEY and SMNVEV (reference sequence).

The chain is built from TRBV27 and TRBJ1-1, with unresolved D. CDR3 size: 14 residues. The ends were cut back, 5 bases at V and 1 base at J, with 11 bases in the middle. Germline CDR1 reads MNHEY; CDR2 reads SMNVEV (reference sequence). This chain's CDR3 is CASSTLLGNTEAFF. CDR3 DNA: TGTGCCAGCAGTACGCTGTTGGGGAACACTGAAGCTTTCTTT.